This T cell receptor beta chain appears in the sequencing data of a study of T cells in severe cutaneous drug reactions (dated by TCRdb to between 2019 and 2020). The study in broad terms: Between about 2010 and 2018, patients were recruited from Taiwan, Thailand and a European registry network. Enrollment was limited to patients whose SJS/TEN or DRESS diagnosis was probable or definite according to RegiSCAR criteria. The Naranjo algorithm and the ALDEN drug causality algorithm were used to assign the culprit drug. Blister fluids/cells, PBMC and other biological samples were taken from patients in the acute stage or the recovery stage. Bulk TCR sequencing was combined with single-cell sequencing, quantitative PCR validation, functional assays and transgenic mouse experiments. The libraries were made with iRepertoire multiplex PCR, and the authors referred to a comparison in which iRepertoire and 5' RACE methods, with or without UMI, captured abundant clonotypes to a similar degree.

On the study overall, not on this receptor specifically: All seven CBZ-SJS/TEN blister samples contained a public TCRbeta CDR3 (mean 13.57%), which was undetectable or scarce in tolerant-control and healthy-donor PBMC. The authors noted that whether the public TCR generalizes to SJS/TEN caused by other drugs still needs further study. TRBV12-4 usage was strongly increased in CBZ-SJS/TEN patients, averaging roughly 30% in blister cells and approximately 5% in PBMC.

A remark on this clonotype: This clone's antigen is unknown.

Sequenced donors were patients with carbamazepine-induced Stevens-Johnson syndrome or toxic epidermal necrolysis (CBZ-SJS/TEN). Peripheral blood repertoires came from CBZ-SJS/TEN patients of Han Chinese (five) and European (six) origin. Next-generation sequencing was used to profile the T cell receptor repertoires of patients with drug-induced severe cutaneous adverse reactions in a search for drug-specific clonotypes. RNA was isolated either from blister cells of skin lesions or from peripheral blood mononuclear cells. For both bulk and single-cell sequencing, libraries were prepared with the iRepertoire multiplex PCR system and TCR subtype-specific primers. Multiplex PCR with primers aimed at the V, D and J gene regions produced the bulk TCR beta libraries. Roughly 100-550 ng of RNA per sample served as input for bulk TCR library preparation. An Illumina MiSeq was used to sequence the bulk TCR beta amplicons. The paper's data handling went like this. Quality control steps removed sample misassignments and low-quality sequencing reads. CDR3 was defined as the amino acids lying between the Y[YFLI]C motif of the V-gene and the [FW]GXGT motif of the J-segment. The IMGT database served as the reference for assigning TRBV and TRBJ genes and CDR3 clonotypes. Per-sample TRBV expression was normalized to the mean of the same gene in PBMC from some 40 healthy donors. TCRdb reprocessed the reads, and each CDR3 protein sequence is entered once, without DNA. None of the V and J calls come from the authors' own analysis; TCRdb made them. The sample's records list more than 20,000 distinct CDR3 sequences. The top ten clonotypes cover 7.5% of the sample.

CDR1 and CDR2 (LNHNV, YYDKDF) derive from the germline V gene (reference sequence). There are 14 amino acids in the CDR3, from cysteine to phenylalanine inclusive. The DNA sequence is not available. The sequence is built from TRBV15 and TRBJ1-6; the D call from TCRdb, TRBD1, cannot be confirmed without DNA. Specimen: PBMCs. The sequence was collected from a human donor with toxic epidermal necrolysis, a severe cutaneous drug reaction. The CDR3 sequence is CATRPGRYNSPLHF.